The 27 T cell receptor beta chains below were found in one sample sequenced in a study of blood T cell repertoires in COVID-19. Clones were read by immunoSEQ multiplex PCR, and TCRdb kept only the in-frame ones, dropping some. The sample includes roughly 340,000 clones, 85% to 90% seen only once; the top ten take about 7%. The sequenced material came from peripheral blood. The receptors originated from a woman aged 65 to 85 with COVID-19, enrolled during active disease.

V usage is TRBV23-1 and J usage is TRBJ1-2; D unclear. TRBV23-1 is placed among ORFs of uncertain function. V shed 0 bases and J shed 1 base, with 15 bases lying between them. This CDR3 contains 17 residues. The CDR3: CASSQSGGGSRNYGYTF. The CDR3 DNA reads TGCGCCAGCAGTCAATCTGGAGGCGGCAGCCGTAACTATGGCTACACCTTC.

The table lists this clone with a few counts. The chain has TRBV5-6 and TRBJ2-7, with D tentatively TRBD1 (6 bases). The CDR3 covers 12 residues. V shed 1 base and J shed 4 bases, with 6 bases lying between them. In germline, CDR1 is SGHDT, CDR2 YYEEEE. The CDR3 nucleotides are TGTGCCAGCAGCTTGACAGGGTACGAGCAGTACTTC. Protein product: CASSLTGYEQYF.

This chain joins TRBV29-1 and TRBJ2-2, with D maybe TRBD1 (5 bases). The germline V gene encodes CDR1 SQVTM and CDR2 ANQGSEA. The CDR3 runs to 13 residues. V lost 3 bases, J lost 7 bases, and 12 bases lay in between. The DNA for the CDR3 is TGCAGCGTTGACCTGACAGTAGGCGGGGAGCTGTTTTTT. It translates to CSVDLTVGGELFF.

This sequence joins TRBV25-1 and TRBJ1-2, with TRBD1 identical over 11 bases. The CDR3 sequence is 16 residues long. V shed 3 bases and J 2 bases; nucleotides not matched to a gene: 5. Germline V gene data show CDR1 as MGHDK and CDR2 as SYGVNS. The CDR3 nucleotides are TGTGCCAGCAGTGATATAGGGGACAGGGGGAACTATGGCTACACCTTC. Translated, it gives CASSDIGDRGNYGYTF.

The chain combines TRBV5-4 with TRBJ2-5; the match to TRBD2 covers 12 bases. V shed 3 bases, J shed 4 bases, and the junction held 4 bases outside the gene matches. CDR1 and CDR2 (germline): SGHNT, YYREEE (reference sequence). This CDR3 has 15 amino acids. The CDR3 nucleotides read TGTGCCAGCAGCTCTAGCGGGGGGGCAGGAGAGACCCAGTACTTC. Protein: CASSSSGGAGETQYF.

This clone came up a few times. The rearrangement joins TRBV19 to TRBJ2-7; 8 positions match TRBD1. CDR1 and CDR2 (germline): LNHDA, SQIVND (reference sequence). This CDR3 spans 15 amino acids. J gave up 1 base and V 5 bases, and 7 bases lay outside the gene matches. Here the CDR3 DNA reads TGTGCCAGTAGTTCCGGGACAGGACCTTCCTACGAGCAGTACTTC. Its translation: CASSSGTGPSYEQYF.

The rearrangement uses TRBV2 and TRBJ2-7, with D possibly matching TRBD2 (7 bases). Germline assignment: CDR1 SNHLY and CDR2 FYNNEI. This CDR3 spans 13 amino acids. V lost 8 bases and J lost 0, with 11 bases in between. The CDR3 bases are TGTGCCAGCGGCGGGGGCGCCTCCTACGAGCAGTACTTC. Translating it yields CASGGGASYEQYF.

The CDR3 DNA reads TGTGCCAGCAGTGAAAGGACAGGGAACACCGGGGAGCTGTTTTTT. Protein: CASSERTGNTGELFF. This chain links TRBV2 with TRBJ2-2, with 7 bases that match TRBD1. The CDR3 totals 15 residues. J was trimmed by 1 base and V by 2 bases; bases with no gene match: 1. CDR1 SNHLY and CDR2 FYNNEI come from the germline V gene.

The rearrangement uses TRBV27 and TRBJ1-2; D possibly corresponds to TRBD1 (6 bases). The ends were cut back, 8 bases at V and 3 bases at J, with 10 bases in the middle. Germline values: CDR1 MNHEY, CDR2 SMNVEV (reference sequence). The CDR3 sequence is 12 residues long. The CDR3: CASRGQHYGYTF. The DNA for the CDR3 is TGTGCCAGCCGAGGACAGCACTATGGCTACACCTTC.

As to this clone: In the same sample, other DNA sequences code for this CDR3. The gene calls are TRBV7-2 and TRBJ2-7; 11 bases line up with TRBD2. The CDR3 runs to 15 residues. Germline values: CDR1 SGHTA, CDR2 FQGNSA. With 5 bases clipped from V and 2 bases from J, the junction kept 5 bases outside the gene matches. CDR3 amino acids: CASSTSSGGAYEQYF. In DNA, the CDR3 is TGTGCCAGCAGCACTAGTAGCGGGGGGGCCTACGAGCAGTACTTC.

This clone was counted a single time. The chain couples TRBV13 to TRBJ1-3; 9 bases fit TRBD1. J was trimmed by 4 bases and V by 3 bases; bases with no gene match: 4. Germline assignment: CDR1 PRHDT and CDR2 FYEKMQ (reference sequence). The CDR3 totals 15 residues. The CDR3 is CASSFPTGGGNTIYF. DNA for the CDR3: TGTGCCAGCAGCTTCCCGACAGGGGGAGGAAACACCATATATTTT.

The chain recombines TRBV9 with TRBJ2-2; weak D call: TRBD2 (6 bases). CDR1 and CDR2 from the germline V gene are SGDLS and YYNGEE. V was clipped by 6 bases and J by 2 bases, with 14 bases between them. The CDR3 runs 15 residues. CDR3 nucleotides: TGTGCCAGCACCCTGGGACTTCTAAACACCGGGGAGCTGTTTTTT. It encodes CASTLGLLNTGELFF.

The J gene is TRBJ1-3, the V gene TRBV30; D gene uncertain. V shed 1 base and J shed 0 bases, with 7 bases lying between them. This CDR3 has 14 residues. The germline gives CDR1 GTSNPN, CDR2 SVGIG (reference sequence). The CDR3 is CAWSARNSGNTIYF. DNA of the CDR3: TGTGCCTGGAGTGCCCGTAACTCTGGAAACACCATATATTTT.

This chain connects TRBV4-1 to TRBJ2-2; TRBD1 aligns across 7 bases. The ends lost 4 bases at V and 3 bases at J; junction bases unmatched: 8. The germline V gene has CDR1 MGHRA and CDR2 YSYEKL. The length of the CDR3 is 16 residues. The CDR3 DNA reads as TGCGCCAGCAGCCGGACTTCCCAGGGGGACACCGGGGAGCTGTTTTTT. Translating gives CASSRTSQGDTGELFF.

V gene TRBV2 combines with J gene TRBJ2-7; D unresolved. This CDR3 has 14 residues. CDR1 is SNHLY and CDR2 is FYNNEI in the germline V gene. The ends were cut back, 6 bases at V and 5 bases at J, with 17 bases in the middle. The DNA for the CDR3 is TGTGCCAGCAGAAGAAACGAACTTCAGGACGAGCAGTACTTC. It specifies CASRRNELQDEQYF.

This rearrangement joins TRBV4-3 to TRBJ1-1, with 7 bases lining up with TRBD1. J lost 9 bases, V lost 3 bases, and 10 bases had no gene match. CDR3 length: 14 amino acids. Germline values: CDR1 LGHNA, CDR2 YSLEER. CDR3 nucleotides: TGCGCCAGCAGCCAGGCCGGACAGGATGGTAAAGCTTTCTTT. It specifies CASSQAGQDGKAFF.

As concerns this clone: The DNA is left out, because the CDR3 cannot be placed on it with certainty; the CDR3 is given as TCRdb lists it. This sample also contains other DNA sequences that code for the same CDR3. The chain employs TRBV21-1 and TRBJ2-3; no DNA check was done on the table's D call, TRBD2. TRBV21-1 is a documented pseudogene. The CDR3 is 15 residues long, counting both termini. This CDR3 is CASSKVGEGTDTQYF.

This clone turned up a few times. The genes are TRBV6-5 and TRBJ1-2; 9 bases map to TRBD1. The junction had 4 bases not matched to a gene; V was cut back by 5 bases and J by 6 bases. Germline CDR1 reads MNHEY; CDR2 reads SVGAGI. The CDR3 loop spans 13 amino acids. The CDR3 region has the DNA TGTGCCAGCAGTATCAGACAGGGGGATGGCTACACCTTC. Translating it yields CASSIRQGDGYTF.

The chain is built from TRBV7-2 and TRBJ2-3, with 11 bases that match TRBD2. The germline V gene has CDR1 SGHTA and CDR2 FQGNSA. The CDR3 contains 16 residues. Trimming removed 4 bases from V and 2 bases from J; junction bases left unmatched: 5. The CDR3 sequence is CASSSRTSGSTDTQYF. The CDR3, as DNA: TGTGCCAGCAGCTCGCGGACTAGCGGGTCCACAGATACGCAGTATTTT.

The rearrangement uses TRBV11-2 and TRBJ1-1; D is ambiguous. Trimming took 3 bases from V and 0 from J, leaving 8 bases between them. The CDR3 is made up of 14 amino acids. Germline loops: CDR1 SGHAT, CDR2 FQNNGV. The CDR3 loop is CASSFTGLNTEAFF. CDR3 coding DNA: TGTGCCAGCAGCTTCACGGGTTTGAACACTGAAGCTTTCTTT.

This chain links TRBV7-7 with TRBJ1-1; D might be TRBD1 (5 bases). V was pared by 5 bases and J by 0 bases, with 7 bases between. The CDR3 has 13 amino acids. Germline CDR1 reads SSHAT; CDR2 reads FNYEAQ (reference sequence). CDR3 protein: CASSRGMNTEAFF. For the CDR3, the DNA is TGTGCCAGCAGCCGGGGGATGAACACTGAAGCTTTCTTT. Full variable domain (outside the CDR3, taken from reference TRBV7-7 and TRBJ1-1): GAGVSQSPRYKVTKRGQDVTLRCDPISSHATLYWYQQALGQGPEFLTYFNYEAQPDKSGLPSDRFSAERPEGSISTLTIQRTEQRDSAMYRCASSRGMNTEAFFGQGTRLTVV.

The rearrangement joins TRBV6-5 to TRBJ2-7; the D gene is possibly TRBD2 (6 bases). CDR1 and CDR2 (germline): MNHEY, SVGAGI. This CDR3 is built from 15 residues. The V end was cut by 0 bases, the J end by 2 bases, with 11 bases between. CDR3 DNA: TGTGCCAGCAGTTACTCGTCCACGGGGGCCTACGAGCAGTACTTC. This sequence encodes CASSYSSTGAYEQYF.

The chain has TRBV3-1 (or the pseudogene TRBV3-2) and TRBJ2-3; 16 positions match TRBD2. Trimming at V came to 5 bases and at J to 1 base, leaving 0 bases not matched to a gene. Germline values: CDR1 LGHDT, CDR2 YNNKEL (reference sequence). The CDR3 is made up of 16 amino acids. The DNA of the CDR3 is TGTGCCAGCAGCGGGACTAGCGGGGGGGGCACAGATACGCAGTATTTT. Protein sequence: CASSGTSGGGTDTQYF.

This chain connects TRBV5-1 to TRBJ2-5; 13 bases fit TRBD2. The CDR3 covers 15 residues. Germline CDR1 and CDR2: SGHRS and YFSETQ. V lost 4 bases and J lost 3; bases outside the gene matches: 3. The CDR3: CASSAGTSGEETQYF. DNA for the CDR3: TGCGCCAGCAGCGCGGGGACTAGCGGGGAAGAGACCCAGTACTTC.

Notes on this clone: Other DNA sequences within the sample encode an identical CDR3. The chain's CDR3 is CASSLQGTNEKLFF. The CDR3 DNA is TGTGCCAGTAGCCTACAGGGAACTAATGAAAAACTGTTTTTT. The gene calls are TRBV19 and TRBJ1-4, with TRBD1 as a possible D gene (6 bases). This CDR3 spans 14 amino acids. CDR1 is LNHDA and CDR2 is SQIVND in the germline V gene (reference sequence). V shed 6 bases and J shed 1 base, with 9 bases lying between them.

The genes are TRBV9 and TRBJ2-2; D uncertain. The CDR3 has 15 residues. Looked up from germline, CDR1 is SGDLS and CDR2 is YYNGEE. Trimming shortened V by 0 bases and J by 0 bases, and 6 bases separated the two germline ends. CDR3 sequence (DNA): TGTGCCAGCAGCGTAGATCCGGCGAACACCGGGGAGCTGTTTTTT. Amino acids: CASSVDPANTGELFF.

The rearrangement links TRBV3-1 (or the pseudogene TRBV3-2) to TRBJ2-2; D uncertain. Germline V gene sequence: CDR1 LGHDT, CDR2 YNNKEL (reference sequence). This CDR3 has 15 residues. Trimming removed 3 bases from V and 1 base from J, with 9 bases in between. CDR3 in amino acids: CASSQSGGNTGELFF. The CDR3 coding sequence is TGTGCCAGCAGCCAGTCAGGTGGGAACACCGGGGAGCTGTTTTTT.